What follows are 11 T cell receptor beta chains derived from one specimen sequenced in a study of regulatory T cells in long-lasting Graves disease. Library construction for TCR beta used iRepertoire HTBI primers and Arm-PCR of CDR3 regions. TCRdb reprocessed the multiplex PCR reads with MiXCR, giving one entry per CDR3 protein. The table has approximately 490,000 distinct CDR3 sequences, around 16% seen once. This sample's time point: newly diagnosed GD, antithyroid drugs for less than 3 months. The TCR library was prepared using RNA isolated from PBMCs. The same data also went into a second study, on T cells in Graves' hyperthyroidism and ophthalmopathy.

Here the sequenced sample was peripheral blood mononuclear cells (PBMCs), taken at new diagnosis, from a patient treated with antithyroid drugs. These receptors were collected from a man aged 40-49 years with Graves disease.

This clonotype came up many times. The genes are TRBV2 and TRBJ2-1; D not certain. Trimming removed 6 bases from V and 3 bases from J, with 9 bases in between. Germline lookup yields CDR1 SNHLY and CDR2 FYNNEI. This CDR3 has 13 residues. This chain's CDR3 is CASRIDHYNEQFF. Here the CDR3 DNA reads TGTGCCAGCAGAATCGACCACTACAATGAGCAGTTCTTC.

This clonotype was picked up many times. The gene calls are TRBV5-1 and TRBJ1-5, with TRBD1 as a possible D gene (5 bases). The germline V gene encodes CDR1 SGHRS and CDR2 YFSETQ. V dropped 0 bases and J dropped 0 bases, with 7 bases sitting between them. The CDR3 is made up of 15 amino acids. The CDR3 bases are TGCGCCAGCAGCTTGGACGGACATAGCAATCAGCCCCAGCATTTT. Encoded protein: CASSLDGHSNQPQHF.

Here the CDR3 reads CASSPDILAGENEQFF. For the CDR3, the DNA is TGTGCCAGCAGCCCGGATATACTAGCGGGGGAGAATGAGCAGTTCTTC. The chain joins TRBV5-4 to TRBJ2-1, with 11 positions matching TRBD2. The CDR3 loop spans 16 amino acids. Germline CDR1 reads SGHNT; CDR2 reads YYREEE (reference sequence). V lost 4 bases to trimming and J lost 7 bases; unmatched junction nucleotides: 10. The full variable domain, completed using reference TRBV5-4 and TRBJ2-1, is ETGVTQSPTHLIKTRGQQVTLRCSSQSGHNTVSWYQQALGQGPQFIFQYYREEENGRGNFPPRFSGLQFPNYSSELNVNALELDDSALYLCASSPDILAGENEQFFGPGTRLTVL.

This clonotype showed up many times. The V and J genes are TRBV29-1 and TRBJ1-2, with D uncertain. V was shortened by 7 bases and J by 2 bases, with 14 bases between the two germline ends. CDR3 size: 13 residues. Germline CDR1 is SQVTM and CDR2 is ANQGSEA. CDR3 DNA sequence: TGCAGCGCGACTTCGGAAACGAACTATGGCTACACCTTC. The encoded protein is CSATSETNYGYTF.

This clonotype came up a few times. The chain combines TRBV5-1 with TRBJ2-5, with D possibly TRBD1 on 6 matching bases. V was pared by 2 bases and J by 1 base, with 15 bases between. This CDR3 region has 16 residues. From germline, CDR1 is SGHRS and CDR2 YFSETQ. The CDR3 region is CASSFIGKGGQETQYF. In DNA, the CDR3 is TGCGCCAGCAGCTTCATAGGGAAAGGGGGCCAAGAGACCCAGTACTTC.

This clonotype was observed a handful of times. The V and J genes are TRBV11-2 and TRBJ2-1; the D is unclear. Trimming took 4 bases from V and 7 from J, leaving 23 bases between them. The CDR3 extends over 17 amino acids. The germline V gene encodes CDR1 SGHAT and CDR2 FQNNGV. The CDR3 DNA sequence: TGTGCCAGCAGCTCCATTTCCCGGGCCCGGTCATGGAATGAGCAGTTCTTC. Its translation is CASSSISRARSWNEQFF. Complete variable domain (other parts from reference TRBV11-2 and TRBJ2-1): EAGVAQSPRYKIIEKRQSVAFWCNPISGHATLYWYQQILGQGPKLLIQFQNNGVVDDSQLPKDRFSAERLKGVDSTLKIQPAKLEDSAVYLCASSSISRARSWNEQFFGPGTRLTVL.

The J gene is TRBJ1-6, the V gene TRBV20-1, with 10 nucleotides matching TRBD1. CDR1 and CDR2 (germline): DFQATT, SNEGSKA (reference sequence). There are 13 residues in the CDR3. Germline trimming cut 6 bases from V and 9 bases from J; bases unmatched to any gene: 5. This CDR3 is CSARDRGGSPLHF. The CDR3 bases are TGCAGTGCAAGGGACAGGGGCGGTTCACCCCTCCACTTT.

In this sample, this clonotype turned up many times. CDR3 nucleotide sequence: TGCAGTGCTAGAGAAGGACAGGCACGGCAGCCCCAGCATTTT. Its protein is CSAREGQARQPQHF. The gene calls are TRBV20-1 and TRBJ1-5; 7 bases map to TRBD1. CDR1 and CDR2 from the germline V gene are DFQATT and SNEGSKA (reference sequence). The CDR3 extends over 14 amino acids. The V and J ends lost 0 bases and 7 bases, in that order; junction bases with no gene match: 6.

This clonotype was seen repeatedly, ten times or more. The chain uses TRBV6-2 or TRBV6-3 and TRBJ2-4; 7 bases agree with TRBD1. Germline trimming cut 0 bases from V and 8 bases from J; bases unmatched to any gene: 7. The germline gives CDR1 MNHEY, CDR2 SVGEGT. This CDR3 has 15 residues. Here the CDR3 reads CASSYSGQGVDIQYF. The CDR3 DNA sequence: TGTGCCAGCAGTTACTCGGGGCAGGGGGTTGACATTCAGTACTTC.

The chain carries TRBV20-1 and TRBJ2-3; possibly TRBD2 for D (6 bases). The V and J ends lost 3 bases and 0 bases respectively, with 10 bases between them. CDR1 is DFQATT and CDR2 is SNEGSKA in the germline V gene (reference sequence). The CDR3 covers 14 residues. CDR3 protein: CSARPSGSTDTQYF. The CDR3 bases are TGCAGTGCTAGGCCCAGCGGGAGCACAGATACGCAGTATTTT.

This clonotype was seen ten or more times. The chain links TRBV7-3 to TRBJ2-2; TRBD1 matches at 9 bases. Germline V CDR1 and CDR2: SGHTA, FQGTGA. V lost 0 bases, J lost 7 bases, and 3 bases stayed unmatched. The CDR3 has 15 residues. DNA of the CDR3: TGTGCCAGCAGCTTAACGGGACAGGGTGGCGGGGAGCTGTTTTTT. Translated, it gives CASSLTGQGGGELFF. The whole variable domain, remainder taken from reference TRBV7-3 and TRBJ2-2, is GAGVSQTPSNKVTEKGKYVELRCDPISGHTALYWYRQSLGQGPEFLIYFQGTGAADDSGLPNDRFFAVRPEGSVSTLKIQRTERGDSAVYLCASSLTGQGGGELFFGEGSRLTVL.